Listed below are T cell receptor beta chains from one sample, sequenced in a study of T-cell reconstitution after alpha-beta-depleted transplantation in children. MiXCR was run by TCRdb on the PCR reads, yielding one entry per CDR3 protein. This table holds 500,000 to 600,000 distinct CDR3 sequences, around 16% found once. The sample consisted of PBMCs from the stem cell graft donor, taken from the stem cell graft. The receptors were sampled from a human donor who donated a stem cell graft to a child with acute lymphoblastic leukemia. The CDR3 runs from the conserved cysteine through the conserved F or W. D genes are given only for firm matches. Only part of the rows carry a size: once, few, many, or a class if the clone is expanded.

J gene | V gene | D gene | clone size | CDR3 protein | CDR3 DNA
TRBJ1-1 | TRBV5-5 | . | few | CASSLVQPYTEAFF | TGTGCCAGCAGCTTGGTTCAACCCTACACTGAAGCTTTCTTT
TRBJ1-5 | TRBV20-1 | . | few | CSARDLRQADINQPQHF | TGCAGTGCTAGAGATTTGCGTCAGGCAGATATCAATCAGCCCCAGCATTTT
TRBJ2-1 | TRBV7-9 | . | few | CASSLAPLVFSYNEQFF | TGTGCCAGCAGCTTAGCTCCGCTAGTGTTCTCCTACAATGAGCAGTTCTTC
TRBJ1-2 | TRBV3-1 | . | few | CASSQLLNYGYTF | TGTGCCAGCAGCCAACTCCTGAACTATGGCTACACCTTC
TRBJ2-7 | TRBV6-5 | TRBD2 | few | CASSYSSLADEQYF | TGTGCCAGCAGTTACTCGAGCCTAGCGGACGAGCAGTACTTC
TRBJ2-2 | TRBV6-5 | . | . | CASSYSKATSGELFF | TGTGCCAGCAGTTACTCGAAGGCTACCTCCGGGGAGCTGTTTTTT
TRBJ2-7 | TRBV10-2 | . | few | CASSKVLIPYEQYF | TGCGCCAGCAGTAAGGTCCTCATCCCCTACGAGCAGTACTTC
TRBJ1-6 | TRBV5-1 | . | many | CASSLGGDPSYNSPLHF | TGCGCCAGCAGCTTGGGAGGGGACCCATCCTATAATTCACCCCTCCACTTT
TRBJ2-1 | TRBV29-1 | TRBD2 | . | CSVDALAGEKYNEQFF | TGCAGCGTTGACGCACTAGCGGGAGAGAAGTACAATGAGCAGTTCTTC
TRBJ1-3 | TRBV4-2 | . | . | CASTVIGRLRRPFTGNTIYF | TGTGCCAGCACCGTGATCGGGCGCTTGCGGAGACCCTTTACTGGAAACACCATATATTTT
TRBJ2-3 | TRBV7-3 | . | . | CASSLSPNTDTQYF | TGTGCCAGCAGCTTAAGCCCTAACACAGATACGCAGTATTTT
TRBJ2-2 | TRBV20-1 | . | few | CSAEGGTGELFF | TGCAGTGCGGAAGGGGGCACCGGGGAGCTGTTTTTT
TRBJ1-5 | TRBV20-1 | TRBD1 | . | CSATRNRGKVQPQHF | TGCAGTGCCACACGGAACAGGGGTAAGGTCCAGCCCCAGCATTTT
TRBJ1-1 | TRBV29-1 | . | few | CSVEDGADPWRPEAFF | TGCAGCGTTGAGGATGGCGCGGACCCTTGGAGGCCTGAAGCTTTCTTT
TRBJ2-5 | TRBV9 | . | . | CASSVGVGTLETQYF | TGTGCCAGCAGCGTAGGAGTAGGGACCTTGGAGACCCAGTACTTC
TRBJ1-2 | TRBV14 | TRBD1 | . | CASRLGTAAFYGYTF | TGTGCCAGCAGGTTGGGGACAGCAGCCTTCTATGGCTACACCTTC
TRBJ1-2 | TRBV29-1 | . | . | CSVEQDSNYGYTF | TGCAGCGTTGAGCAGGATTCCAACTATGGCTACACCTTC
TRBJ2-1 | TRBV5-1 | TRBD2 | few | CASSLGTSGRGTEQFF | TGCGCCAGCAGCTTGGGGACTAGCGGGAGAGGCACCGAGCAGTTCTTC
TRBJ1-1 | TRBV5-6 | . | many | CASSLRGQSNTEAFF | TGTGCCAGCAGCCTACGAGGACAGTCGAACACTGAAGCTTTCTTT
TRBJ2-2 | TRBV5-1 | . | . | CASGKQRSNTGELFF | TGCGCCAGCGGCAAACAAAGGTCGAACACCGGGGAGCTGTTTTTT
TRBJ2-7 | TRBV29-1 | TRBD1 | . | CSVEGDRAYEQYF | TGCAGCGTTGAAGGGGACAGGGCCTACGAGCAGTACTTC
TRBJ1-1 | TRBV5-1 | . | . | CASSLGPAVAEAFF | TGCGCCAGCAGCTTGGGCCCTGCGGTGGCTGAAGCTTTCTTT
TRBJ2-3 | TRBV10-3 | TRBD2 | . | CAISDLTSGTDTQYF | TGTGCCATCAGTGACCTCACTAGCGGCACAGATACGCAGTATTTT
TRBJ1-5 | TRBV10-3 | . | . | CAISESVMNQPQHF | TGTGCCATCAGTGAGTCAGTCATGAATCAGCCCCAGCATTTT
TRBJ2-1 | TRBV20-1 | TRBD2 | . | CSASSSWLAAEQFF | TGCAGTGCTAGCTCCTCGTGGCTAGCGGCTGAGCAGTTCTTC
TRBJ1-1 | TRBV5-6 | TRBD1 | . | CASSWETGVNTEAFF | TGTGCCAGCAGCTGGGAAACAGGGGTAAACACTGAAGCTTTCTTT
TRBJ1-1 | TRBV7-9 | . | few | CASSLVISLNTEAFF | TGTGCCAGCAGCTTAGTGATTTCACTGAACACTGAAGCTTTCTTT
TRBJ2-7 | TRBV5-6 | . | few | CASSLEESYEQYF | TGTGCCAGCAGCTTGGAGGAATCCTACGAGCAGTACTTC
TRBJ2-2 | TRBV4-1 | TRBD2 | . | CASSQGLAGFGELFF | TGCGCCAGCAGCCAAGGACTAGCGGGATTCGGGGAGCTGTTTTTT
TRBJ2-7 | TRBV20-1 | TRBD2 | few | CSAQAWTSGDPYEQYF | TGCAGTGCTCAGGCTTGGACTAGCGGGGATCCCTACGAGCAGTACTTC
TRBJ2-1 | TRBV27 | . | few | CASSLRTQPLQQFF | TGTGCCAGCAGTTTACGTACTCAACCTCTTCAGCAGTTCTTC
TRBJ1-6 | TRBV7-2 | TRBD1 | . | CASSSEVTGANSPLHF | TGTGCCAGCAGCTCGGAGGTCACAGGGGCAAATTCACCCCTCCACTTT
TRBJ2-7 | TRBV9 | TRBD2 | . | CASSLRNARLAVSYEQYF | TGTGCCAGCAGCCTGAGAAACGCTCGACTAGCGGTCTCCTACGAGCAGTACTTC
TRBJ2-1 | TRBV5-1 | . | few | CASSSLGTGNNEQFF | TGCGCCAGCAGCTCCCTTGGGACCGGTAACAATGAGCAGTTCTTC
TRBJ1-2 | TRBV6-5 | . | . | CASSYVSGVGGYTF | TGTGCCAGCAGTTACGTGTCGGGGGTGGGCGGCTACACCTTC
TRBJ1-6 | TRBV4-1 | . | few | CASSQDRTNSPLHF | TGCGCCAGCAGCCAAGACAGGACTAATTCACCCCTCCACTTT
TRBJ2-5 | TRBV13 | TRBD1 | . | CASSLVSARGETQYF | TGTGCCAGCAGCTTAGTATCTGCCAGGGGGGAGACCCAGTACTTC
TRBJ2-1 | TRBV30 | TRBD2 | few | CAWISREGLYNEQFF | TGTGCCTGGATTAGTCGGGAGGGCCTCTACAATGAGCAGTTCTTC
TRBJ2-7 | TRBV20-1 | TRBD1 | few | CSASGRGIYEQYF | TGCAGTGCTAGCGGCAGGGGGATCTATGAGCAGTACTTC
TRBJ2-7 | TRBV27 | . | . | CASSYGSGYEQYF | TGTGCCAGCAGTTACGGGAGCGGATACGAGCAGTACTTC